This section outlines one T cell receptor (beta chain) sequence together with its context. What it binds is not known. CD45RA+ naive and CD45RA-negative memory subsets were separated from CD4+ cells. Assay execution took place at the deep level. Data came from immunoSEQ multiplex PCR; TCRdb stores just in-frame clones and leaves some out. The sample has millions of clones; around nine tenths are singletons. This sample was taken from a study of shared clonotypes between healthy human individuals. Study summary: CD4 naive cells filled three plates per donor, CD4 memory three, CD8 naive two and CD8 memory one.

Study observations and caveats: There were few donors, and this limited the genetic and exposure-history diversity represented.

This CDR3 has 17 residues. Germline-derived CDR1 and CDR2 are ENHRY and SYGVKD. V lost 0 bases to trimming and J lost 1 base, with 12 bases between them. The sequence was obtained from a man aged 18 to 30 in good health. The chain is built from TRBV10-3 and TRBJ2-2; D is possibly TRBD1 or TRBD2 (6 bases each). The specimen sequenced was naive CD4+ T cells sorted from blood. Subset given: CD45RA+ positively selected. The CDR3 is CAISESSGALNTGELFF. In DNA, the CDR3 is TGTGCCATCAGTGAGTCTTCGGGGGCCTTGAACACCGGGGAGCTGTTTTTT.